This T cell receptor (beta chain) was profiled in a study of cytomegalovirus exposure and HLA in healthy donors. Points from the study as a whole: Cytomegalovirus-associated TCR beta chains were listed, numbering 150 to 200.

Turning to this clone: Antigen: not known.

Germline values: CDR1 SEHNR, CDR2 FQNEAQ (reference sequence). This CDR3 has 15 residues. J was trimmed by 3 bases and V by 2 bases; bases with no gene match: 3. Measured with immunoSEQ multiplex PCR; TCRdb has only the in-frame clones, and not every one. The data show approximately 150,000 clones, approximately 90% seen once. The chain is built from TRBV7-9 and TRBJ2-7; TRBD2 matches at 11 bases. The source of this sequence is a man aged 18-30 years in good health and CMV-seropositive. Material: PBMCs. CDR3 protein: CASSLLSGGDYEQYF. The CDR3 region has the DNA TGTGCCAGCAGCTTACTTAGCGGGGGGGACTACGAGCAGTACTTC.